This T cell receptor beta chain emerged from a study of OX40 agonist ivuxolimab in advanced cancers. Germline V CDR1 and CDR2: SGHRS, YFSETQ. This CDR3 region has 13 residues. With 4 bases removed from V and 8 bases from J, the gap between germline ends came to 12 bases. Clones were sequenced by immunoSEQ multiplex PCR, and TCRdb holds only the in-frame ones, with some missing. The data contain 55,000 to 80,000 clones, around 87% of them singletons. The V gene is TRBV5-1, the J gene TRBJ1-4, with D maybe TRBD1 (6 bases). This sequence was found in an adult with an advanced solid tumor such as melanoma, head and neck, liver or kidney cancer. Specimen: CD4+ or CD8+ T cells sorted from blood, collected in a trial of the OX40 agonist ivuxolimab. CDR3 nucleotides: TGCGCCAGCAGCGAGGGGGTGGGAGAAAAACTGTTTTTT. Its translation is CASSEGVGEKLFF. Together with reference TRBV5-1 and TRBJ1-4, the CDR3 gives the full variable domain: KAGVTQTPRYLIKTRGQQVTLSCSPISGHRSVSWYQQTPGQGLQFLFEYFSETQRNKGNFPGRFSGRQFSNSRSEMNVSTLELGDSALYLCASSEGVGEKLFFGSGTQLSVL.